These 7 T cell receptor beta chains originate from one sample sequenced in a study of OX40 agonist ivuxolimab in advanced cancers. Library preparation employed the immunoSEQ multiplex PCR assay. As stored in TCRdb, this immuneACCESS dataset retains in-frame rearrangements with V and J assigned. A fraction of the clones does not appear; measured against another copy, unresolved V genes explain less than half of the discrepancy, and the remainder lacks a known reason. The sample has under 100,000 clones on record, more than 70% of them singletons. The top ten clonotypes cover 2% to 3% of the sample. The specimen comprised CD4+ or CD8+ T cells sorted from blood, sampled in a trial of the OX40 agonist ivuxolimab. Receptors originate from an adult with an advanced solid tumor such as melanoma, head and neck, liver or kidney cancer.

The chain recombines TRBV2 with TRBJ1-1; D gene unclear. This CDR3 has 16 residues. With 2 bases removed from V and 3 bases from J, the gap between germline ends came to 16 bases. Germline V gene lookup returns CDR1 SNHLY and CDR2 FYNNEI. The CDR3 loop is CASSERPLQRYTEAFF. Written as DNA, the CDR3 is TGTGCCAGCAGTGAACGTCCCCTCCAAAGGTACACTGAAGCTTTCTTT.

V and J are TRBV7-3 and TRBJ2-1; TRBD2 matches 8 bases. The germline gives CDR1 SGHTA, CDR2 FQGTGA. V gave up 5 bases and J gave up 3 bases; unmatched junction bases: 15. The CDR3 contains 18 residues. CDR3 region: CASSLYGQRGGLYNEQFF. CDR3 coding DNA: TGTGCCAGCAGCCTGTATGGACAACGGGGGGGACTCTACAATGAGCAGTTCTTC. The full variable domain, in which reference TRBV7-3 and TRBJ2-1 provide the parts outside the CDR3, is GAGVSQTPSNKVTEKGKYVELRCDPISGHTALYWYRQSLGQGPEFLIYFQGTGAADDSGLPNDRFFAVRPEGSVSTLKIQRTERGDSAVYLCASSLYGQRGGLYNEQFFGPGTRLTVL.

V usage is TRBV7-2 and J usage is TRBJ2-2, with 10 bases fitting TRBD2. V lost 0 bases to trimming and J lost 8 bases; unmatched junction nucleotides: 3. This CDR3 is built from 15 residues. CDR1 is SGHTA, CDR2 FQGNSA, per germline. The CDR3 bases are TGTGCCAGCAGCTTAGCTAGCGGGGGGCTAGGGGAGCTGTTTTTT. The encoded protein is CASSLASGGLGELFF.

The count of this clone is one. CDR3 in DNA: TGCGCCAGCAGCCTAGGACTCAATTCGATGGAGGAGACCCAGTACTTC. It is translated as CASSLGLNSMEETQYF. The V call is TRBV5-1, the J call TRBJ2-5; possible D gene TRBD2, 5 bases. The CDR3 length is 16 residues. With 4 bases removed from V and 5 bases from J, the gap between germline ends came to 21 bases. Germline CDR1 reads SGHRS; CDR2 reads YFSETQ.

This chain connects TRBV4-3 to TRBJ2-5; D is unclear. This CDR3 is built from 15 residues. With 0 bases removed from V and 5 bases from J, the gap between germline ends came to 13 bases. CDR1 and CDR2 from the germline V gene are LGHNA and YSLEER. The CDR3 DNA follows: TGCGCCAGCAGCCAAGAAGGTTCTGGCAGCGAGACCCAGTACTTC. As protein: CASSQEGSGSETQYF.

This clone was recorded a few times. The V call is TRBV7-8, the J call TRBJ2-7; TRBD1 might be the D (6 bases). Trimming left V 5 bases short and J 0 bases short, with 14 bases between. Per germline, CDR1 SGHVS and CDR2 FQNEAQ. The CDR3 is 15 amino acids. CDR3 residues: CASSVPRDTSYEQYF. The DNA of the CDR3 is TGTGCCAGCAGCGTACCCCGGGACACCTCCTACGAGCAGTACTTC.

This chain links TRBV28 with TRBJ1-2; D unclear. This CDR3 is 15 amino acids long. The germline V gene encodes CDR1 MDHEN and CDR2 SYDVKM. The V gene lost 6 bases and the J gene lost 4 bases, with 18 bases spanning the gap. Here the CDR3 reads CASSPARGRFYGYTF. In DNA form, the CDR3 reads TGTGCCAGCAGCCCCGCAAGAGGACGGTTCTATGGCTACACCTTC.